Detailed here is one T cell receptor (beta chain). Its recognized antigen is unknown. No quality values exist for individual bases; no much larger clone is one base distant. The treatment or condition label, as the study defines it: in vitro stimulation with specific CMV peptide epitopes to enrich CMV-specific T cells. The source of the sample is a study of T cell repertoires in cytomegalovirus infection (dated by TCRdb to between 2019 and 2020). For context, the study as a whole: Recently identified HLA-C-restricted CMV epitopes, whose presentation resists viral immunomodulation, were targeted by peptide stimulations together with well-studied HLA-B-restricted epitopes. Because public TCR beta signatures pointed to carriage of CMV infection together with the matching HLA type, the HLA type of each donor mattered for the analysis.

The run used an Illumina HiSeq 1500. TCRdb trimmed public reads at Q25 via fastp, called clones via MiXCR and kept in-frame beta chains. A single entry per CDR3 protein holds the most common genes and DNA from its merged rows. In all, the sample holds approximately 910,000 distinct CDR3 sequences, and 31% of those were seen once. Roughly 12% of the sample belongs to the ten largest clones. Via the germline V gene (reference sequence), CDR1 is MNHEY and CDR2 SMNVEV. From cysteine to phenylalanine, the CDR3 is 14 amino acids long. Only the CDR3 portion is preserved as DNA: 42 bases, with reading frame beginning at the first base. The germline V end is reduced by 3 bases and the J end by 5 bases; junction bases left unmatched: 5. Study-level results and caveats: In both this cohort and an independent cohort of 350 to 400 donors, the cumulative frequency of public TCR beta family members distinguished carriers of CMV infection plus the relevant HLA type. In the ex vivo response, HLA-C-restricted CMV-specific TCR beta clonotypes were dominant, and in two of eight donors the single most frequent clonotype came from this HLA-C-restricted group.

The chain links TRBV27 with TRBJ1-1, with TRBD1 identical over 8 junction bases. The receptor's source is a human donor in good health (CMV status not recorded). Some clones in this sample may be carry-over from other donors' samples. Sequenced material: cultured CD8+ T cells from PBMCs, taken from culture after CMV antigen stimulation. Read as DNA, the sequence is TGTGCCAGCAGTTTCTCGACAGGGGTTACTGAAGCTTTCTTT. It encodes CASSFSTGVTEAFF.